A selection of T cell receptor beta chains follows, all from one sample in a study of T cells in Graves' hyperthyroidism and ophthalmopathy. TCRdb used MiXCR to reprocess the multiplex PCR reads, holding one entry per CDR3 protein. This table holds 300,000 to 400,000 distinct CDR3 sequences, approximately 15% found once. Sequencing input: blood. The source is a woman aged 30 to 39 with Graves' ophthalmopathy. Both conserved end residues are part of each CDR3. Each record gives: D gene, clone size, V gene, J gene, CDR3 DNA, CDR3 protein. A D gene is named only where the DNA matches it firmly. The size field is filled for only some rows; it gives once, few, many or a size class.

>TRBD2|many|TRBV28|TRBJ2-3
TGTGCCAGCAGTTCATTAGCGGGGGAGACAGATACGCAGTATTTT
CASSSLAGETDTQYF
>NA|many|TRBV14|TRBJ2-2
TGTGCCAGCAGCCAAGAAGGAGGCCATAACACCGGGGAGCTGTTTTTT
CASSQEGGHNTGELFF
>NA|many|TRBV30|TRBJ2-7
TGTGCCTGGAGTGTACTTTTTGGGAACCCACGTCGTATCGAGCAGTACTTC
CAWSVLFGNPRRIEQYF
>NA|few|TRBV6-6|TRBJ2-1
TGTGCCAGCAGTTACTCTTCCCGAAATGAGCAGTTCTTC
CASSYSSRNEQFF
>NA|few|TRBV20-1|TRBJ2-3
TGCAGTGCTAGCGCTTTGAGTACTAGCACAGATACGCAGTATTTT
CSASALSTSTDTQYF
>NA|few|TRBV20-1|TRBJ2-5
TGCAGTGCTAGAGACGGGAATGGGGAGACCCAGTACTTC
CSARDGNGETQYF
>NA|many|TRBV6-1|TRBJ2-2
TGTGCCAGCAGTGAAGTACAGGGAGGGTTATCCGGGGAGCTGTTTTTT
CASSEVQGGLSGELFF
>NA|many|TRBV5-5|TRBJ1-1
TGTGCCAGCAGCTTGGAACGGGGTACTGAAGCTTTCTTT
CASSLERGTEAFF
>NA|many|TRBV5-1|TRBJ1-1
TGCGCCAGCAGCTCATCCACAGGTGAAGCTTTCTTT
CASSSSTGEAFF
>NA|NA|TRBV12-3/TRBV12-4|TRBJ2-1
TGTGCCAGCAGTTTCGGGTGGGGGACAGGGGTTAGCGGGGGGGCCGTTGAGCAGTTCTTC
CASSFGWGTGVSGGAVEQFF
>TRBD2|NA|TRBV9|TRBJ2-3
TGTGCCAGCAGCGCTCGACTAGCCCCGACAGATACGCAGTATTTT
CASSARLAPTDTQYF
>NA|NA|TRBV27|TRBJ1-6
TGTGCCAGCAGTTGGGGCAAAAATGTAGGGTCACCCCTCCACTTT
CASSWGKNVGSPLHF
>NA|NA|TRBV12-3/TRBV12-4|TRBJ1-4
TGTGCCAGCAAATCCAACCGAGCAGGCAGAGCTAATGGAAAACTGTTTTTT
CASKSNRAGRANGKLFF
>NA|many|TRBV15|TRBJ2-3
TGTGCCACCAGCGAAAGCTCTTGGGGCGTTAGCACAGATACGCAGTATTTT
CATSESSWGVSTDTQYF
>TRBD2|many|TRBV12-3/TRBV12-4|TRBJ2-1
TGTGCCAGCAGTTTTCTAGCGGGTAACAATGAGCAGTTCTTC
CASSFLAGNNEQFF
>TRBD1|few|TRBV20-1|TRBJ1-1
TGCAGTGCTGGGGAGGGGGCCATGAACACTGAAGCTTTCTTT
CSAGEGAMNTEAFF
>NA|few|TRBV5-4|TRBJ2-3
TGTGCCAGCAGGTGGGTTGGCACAGATACGCAGTATTTT
CASRWVGTDTQYF
>NA|many|TRBV3-1|TRBJ2-3
TGTGCCAGCAGCCAACCAGGGGAGATAACAGATACGCAGTATTTT
CASSQPGEITDTQYF
>TRBD2|few|TRBV3-1|TRBJ2-1
TGTGCCAGCAGCCCCGGGACTAGCGATATGAATGAGCAGTTCTTC
CASSPGTSDMNEQFF
>TRBD1|NA|TRBV5-1|TRBJ2-1
TGCGCCAGCAGCTCTCCTCCCTGGGACAGATCCTACAATGAGCAGTTCTTC
CASSSPPWDRSYNEQFF
>NA|many|TRBV3-1|TRBJ2-3
TGTGCCAGCAGACCCAGCGGGCGAACAGATACGCAGTATTTT
CASRPSGRTDTQYF
>NA|many|TRBV3-1|TRBJ2-2
TGTGCCAGCAGGAAACCGGGACAGAACACCGGGGAGCTGTTTTTT
CASRKPGQNTGELFF
>NA|many|TRBV27|TRBJ1-1
TGTGCCAGCAGGGCAGCCCTGAACACTGAAGCTTTCTTT
CASRAALNTEAFF
>TRBD1|few|TRBV20-1|TRBJ2-2
TGCAGTGCCCCGAGTCAGGGGGCGAACACCGGGGAGCTGTTTTTT
CSAPSQGANTGELFF
>TRBD2|NA|TRBV9|TRBJ2-5
TGTGCCAGCAGCCCAGCGGGGGAGCCAGGAGAGACCCAGTACTTC
CASSPAGEPGETQYF
>NA|many|TRBV11-2|TRBJ2-5
TGTGCCAGCAGCTTATCCCGGGAACGAGGTTCGACCCAGTACTTC
CASSLSRERGSTQYF
>TRBD1|NA|TRBV19|TRBJ2-6
TGTGCCAGTAGTATCCGGGACAGGGCTGGGGCCAACGTCCTGACTTTC
CASSIRDRAGANVLTF
>NA|many|TRBV6-6|TRBJ1-5
TGTGCCAGCAGTTACCTGGCGACAGGAGACAATCAGCCCCAGCATTTT
CASSYLATGDNQPQHF
>TRBD2|few|TRBV6-9|TRBJ2-2
TGTGCCAGCAGTTACGGTGGCGAACTAGCGGGGATCAACACCGGGGAGCTGTTTTTT
CASSYGGELAGINTGELFF
>NA|many|TRBV30|TRBJ1-1
TGTGCCTTTGGACAGACGAACACTGAAGCTTTCTTT
CAFGQTNTEAFF